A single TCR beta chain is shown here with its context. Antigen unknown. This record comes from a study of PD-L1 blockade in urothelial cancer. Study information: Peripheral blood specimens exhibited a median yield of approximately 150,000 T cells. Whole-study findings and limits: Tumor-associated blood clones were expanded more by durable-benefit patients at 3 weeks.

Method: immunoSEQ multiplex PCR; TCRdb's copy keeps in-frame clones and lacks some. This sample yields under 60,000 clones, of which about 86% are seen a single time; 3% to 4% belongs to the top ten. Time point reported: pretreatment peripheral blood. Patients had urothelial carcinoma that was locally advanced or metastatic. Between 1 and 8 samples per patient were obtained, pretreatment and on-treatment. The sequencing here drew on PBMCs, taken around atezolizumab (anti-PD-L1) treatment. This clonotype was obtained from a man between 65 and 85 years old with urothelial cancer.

CDR3 region: CASSDPRGQREDTQYF. In DNA form, the CDR3 reads TGTGCCAGCAGTGACCCGCGGGGACAGAGAGAAGATACGCAGTATTTT. The chain has TRBV6-1 and TRBJ2-3, with D perhaps TRBD1 (7 bases). Germline V gene lookup returns CDR1 MNHNS and CDR2 SASEGT. The CDR3 runs to 16 residues. V gave up 3 bases and J gave up 5 bases, with 18 bases separating them.